This TCR beta chain was recorded in a study of response to subunit inactivated influenza vaccine. Study outcomes and limitations: Authors suggested that a seasonal influenza vaccination recruits few new T cells each time.

MiXCR, applied by TCRdb to the RT-PCR reads, yields one record per CDR3 protein. This table holds 550,000 to 800,000 distinct CDR3 sequences, approximately 15% found once. CDR3 length: 22 residues. V lost 1 base and J lost 5; bases outside the gene matches: 23. Germline lookup yields CDR1 SGHVS and CDR2 FNYEAQ. Notes on this clonotype: What it binds is not known.

This specimen was PBMCs from blood, taken 14 days before vaccination. The V gene is TRBV7-6, the J gene TRBJ2-1; 10 bases map to TRBD2. The sequence came from a man aged 45 to 65 who received an inactivated influenza vaccine. CDR3 in amino acids: CASSLELGSGRFGPRIDNEQFF. CDR3 DNA sequence: TGTGCCAGCAGCTTAGAACTGGGTAGCGGGAGGTTTGGCCCACGCATCGACAATGAGCAGTTCTTC.